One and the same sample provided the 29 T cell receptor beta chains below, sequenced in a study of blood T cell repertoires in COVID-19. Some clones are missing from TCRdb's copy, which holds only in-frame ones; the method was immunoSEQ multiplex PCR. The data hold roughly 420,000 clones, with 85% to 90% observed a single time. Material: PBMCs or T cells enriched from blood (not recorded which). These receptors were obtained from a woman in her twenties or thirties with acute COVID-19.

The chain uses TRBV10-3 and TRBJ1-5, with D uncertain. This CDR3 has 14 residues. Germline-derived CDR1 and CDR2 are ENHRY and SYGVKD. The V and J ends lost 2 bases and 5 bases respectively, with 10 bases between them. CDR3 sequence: CAISEEFLHQPQHF. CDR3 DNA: TGTGCCATCAGTGAGGAGTTTCTTCATCAGCCCCAGCATTTT.

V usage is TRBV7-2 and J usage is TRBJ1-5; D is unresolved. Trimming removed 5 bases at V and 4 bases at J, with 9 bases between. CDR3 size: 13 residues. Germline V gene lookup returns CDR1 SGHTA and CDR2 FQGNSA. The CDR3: CASSPSRNQPQHF. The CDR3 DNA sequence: TGTGCCAGCAGCCCAAGCCGAAATCAGCCCCAGCATTTT.

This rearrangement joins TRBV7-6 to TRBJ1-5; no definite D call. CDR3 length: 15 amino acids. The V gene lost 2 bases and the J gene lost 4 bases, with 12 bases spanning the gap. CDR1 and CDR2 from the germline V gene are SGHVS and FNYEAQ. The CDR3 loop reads CASSLLQNPNQPQHF. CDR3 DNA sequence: TGTGCCAGCAGCTTATTACAGAATCCTAATCAGCCCCAGCATTTT.

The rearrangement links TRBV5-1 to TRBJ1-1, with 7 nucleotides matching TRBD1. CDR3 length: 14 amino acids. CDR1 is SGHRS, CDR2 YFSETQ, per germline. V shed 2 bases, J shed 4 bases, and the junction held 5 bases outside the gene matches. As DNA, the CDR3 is TGCGCCAGCAGCTTCGGACAGGTGGCCACTGAAGCTTTCTTT. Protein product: CASSFGQVATEAFF. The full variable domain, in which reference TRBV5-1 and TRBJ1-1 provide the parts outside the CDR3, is KAGVTQTPRYLIKTRGQQVTLSCSPISGHRSVSWYQQTPGQGLQFLFEYFSETQRNKGNFPGRFSGRQFSNSRSEMNVSTLELGDSALYLCASSFGQVATEAFFGQGTRLTVV.

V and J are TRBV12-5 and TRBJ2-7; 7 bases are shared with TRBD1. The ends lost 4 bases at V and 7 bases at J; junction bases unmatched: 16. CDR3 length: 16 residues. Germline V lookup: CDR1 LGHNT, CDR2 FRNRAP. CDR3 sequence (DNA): TGTGCTAGTGGTTCCCCCGGACAGGAACCCGTTAATGAGCAGTACTTC. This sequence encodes CASGSPGQEPVNEQYF.

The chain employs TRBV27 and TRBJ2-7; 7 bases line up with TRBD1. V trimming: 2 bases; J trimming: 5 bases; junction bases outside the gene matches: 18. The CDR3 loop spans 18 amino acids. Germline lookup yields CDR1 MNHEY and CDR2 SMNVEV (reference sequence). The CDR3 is CASSLTDLPGTGTDEQYF. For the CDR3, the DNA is TGTGCCAGCAGTTTAACCGATCTGCCAGGGACCGGGACAGACGAGCAGTACTTC.

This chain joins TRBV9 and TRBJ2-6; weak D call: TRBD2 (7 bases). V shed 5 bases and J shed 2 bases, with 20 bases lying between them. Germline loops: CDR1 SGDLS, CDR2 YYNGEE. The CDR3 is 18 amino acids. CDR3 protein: CASSESGGHGTGANVLTF. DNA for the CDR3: TGTGCCAGCAGTGAATCGGGGGGCCACGGTACTGGGGCCAACGTCCTGACTTTC.

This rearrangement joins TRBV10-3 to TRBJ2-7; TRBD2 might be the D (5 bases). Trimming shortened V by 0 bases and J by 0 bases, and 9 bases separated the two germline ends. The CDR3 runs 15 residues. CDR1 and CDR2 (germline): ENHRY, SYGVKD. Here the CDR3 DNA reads TGTGCCATCAGTGAGTCCGGGGAAGGCTCCTACGAGCAGTACTTC. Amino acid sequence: CAISESGEGSYEQYF.

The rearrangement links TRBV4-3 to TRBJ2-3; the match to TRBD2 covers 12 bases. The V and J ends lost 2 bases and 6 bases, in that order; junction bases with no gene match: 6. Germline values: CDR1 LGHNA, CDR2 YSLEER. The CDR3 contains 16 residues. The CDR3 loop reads CASSQSYGTSGDTQYF. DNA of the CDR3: TGCGCCAGCAGCCAATCGTACGGGACTAGCGGGGATACGCAGTATTTT.

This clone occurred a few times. CDR3 residues: CASSITYGEGDGYTF. Here the CDR3 DNA reads TGTGCCAGTAGTATAACGTACGGGGAAGGAGACGGCTACACCTTC. The chain is built from TRBV19 and TRBJ1-2; D is undetermined. Germline CDR1 reads LNHDA; CDR2 reads SQIVND (reference sequence). The V end lost 2 bases, the J end lost 8 bases, and 18 bases lay between the germline ends. The CDR3 sequence is 15 residues long.

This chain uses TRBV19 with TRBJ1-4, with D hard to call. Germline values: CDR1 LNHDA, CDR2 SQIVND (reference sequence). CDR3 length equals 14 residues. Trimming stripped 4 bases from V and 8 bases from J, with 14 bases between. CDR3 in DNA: TGTGCCAGTAGTACAGCCTCGGGGAAGGAAAAACTGTTTTTT. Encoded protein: CASSTASGKEKLFF.

Here the CDR3 reads CASSAVTDSPPLHF. For the CDR3, the DNA is TGTGCCAGCAGTGCCGTGACAGATTCTCCACCCCTCCACTTT. The genes are TRBV6-4 and TRBJ1-6; TRBD1 is a possible D gene (5 bases). Germline CDR1 and CDR2: MRHNA and SNTAGT. The CDR3 is 14 amino acids. The V end lost 4 bases, the J end lost 11 bases, and 15 bases lay between the germline ends.

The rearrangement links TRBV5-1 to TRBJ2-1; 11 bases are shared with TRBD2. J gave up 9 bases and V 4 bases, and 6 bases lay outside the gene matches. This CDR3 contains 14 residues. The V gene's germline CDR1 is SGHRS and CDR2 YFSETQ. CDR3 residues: CASSISGGVFEQFF. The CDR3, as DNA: TGCGCCAGCAGCATTAGCGGGGGGGTATTTGAGCAGTTCTTC.

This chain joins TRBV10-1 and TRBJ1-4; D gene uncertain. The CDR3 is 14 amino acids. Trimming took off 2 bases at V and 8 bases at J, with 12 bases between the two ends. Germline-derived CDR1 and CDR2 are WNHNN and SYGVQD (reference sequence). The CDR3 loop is CASSEGVGPEKLFF. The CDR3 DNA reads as TGCGCCAGCAGTGAGGGTGTTGGCCCCGAAAAACTGTTTTTT.

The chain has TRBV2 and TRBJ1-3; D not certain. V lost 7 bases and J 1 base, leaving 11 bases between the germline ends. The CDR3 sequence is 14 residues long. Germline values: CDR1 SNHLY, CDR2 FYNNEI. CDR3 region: CASTTTGSGNTIYF. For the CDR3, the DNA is TGTGCCAGCACCACGACGGGGTCTGGAAACACCATATATTTT. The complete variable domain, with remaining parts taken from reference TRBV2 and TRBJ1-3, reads EPEVTQTPSHQVTQMGQEVILRCVPISNHLYFYWYRQILGQKVEFLVSFYNNEISEKSEIFDDQFSVERPDGSNFTLKIRSTKLEDSAMYFCASTTTGSGNTIYFGEGSWLTVV.

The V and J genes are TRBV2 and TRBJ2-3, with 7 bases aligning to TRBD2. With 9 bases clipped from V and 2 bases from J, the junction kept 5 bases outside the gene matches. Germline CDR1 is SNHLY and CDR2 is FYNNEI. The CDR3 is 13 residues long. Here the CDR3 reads CASLAEITDTQYF. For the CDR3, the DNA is TGTGCCAGTCTAGCGGAGATCACAGATACGCAGTATTTT.

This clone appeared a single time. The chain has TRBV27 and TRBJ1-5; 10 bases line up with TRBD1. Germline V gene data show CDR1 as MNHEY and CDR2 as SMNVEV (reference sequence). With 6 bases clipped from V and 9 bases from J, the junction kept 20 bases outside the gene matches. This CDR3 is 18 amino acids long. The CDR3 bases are TGTGCCAGCAGCACACCTACTTACGACAGGGGGCAATTCTTGCCCCAGCATTTT. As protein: CASSTPTYDRGQFLPQHF.

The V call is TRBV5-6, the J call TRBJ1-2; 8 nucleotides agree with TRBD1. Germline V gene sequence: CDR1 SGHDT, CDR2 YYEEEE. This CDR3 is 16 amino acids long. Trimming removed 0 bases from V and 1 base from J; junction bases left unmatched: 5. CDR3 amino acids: CASSLVPQGVNYGYTF. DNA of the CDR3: TGTGCCAGCAGCTTGGTCCCACAGGGGGTTAACTATGGCTACACCTTC.

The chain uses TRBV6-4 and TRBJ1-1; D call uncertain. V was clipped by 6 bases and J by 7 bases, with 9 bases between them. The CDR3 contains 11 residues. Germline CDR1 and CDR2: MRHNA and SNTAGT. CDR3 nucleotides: TGTGCCAGCAGATCCGGGGTTGAAGCTTTCTTT. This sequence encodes CASRSGVEAFF.

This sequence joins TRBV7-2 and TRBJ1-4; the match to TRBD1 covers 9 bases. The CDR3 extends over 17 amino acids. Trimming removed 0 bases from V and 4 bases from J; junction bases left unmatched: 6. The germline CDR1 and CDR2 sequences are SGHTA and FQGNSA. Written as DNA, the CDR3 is TGTGCCAGCAGCTTAGCCCCGACAGGGGGGGGTAATGAAAAACTGTTTTTT. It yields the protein CASSLAPTGGGNEKLFF.

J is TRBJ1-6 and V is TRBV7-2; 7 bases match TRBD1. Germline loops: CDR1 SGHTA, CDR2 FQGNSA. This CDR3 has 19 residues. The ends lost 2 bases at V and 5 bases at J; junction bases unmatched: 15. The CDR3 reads CASSLSTGAFHSNNSPLHF. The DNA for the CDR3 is TGTGCCAGCAGCTTAAGCACAGGGGCATTCCATTCCAATAATTCACCCCTCCACTTT.

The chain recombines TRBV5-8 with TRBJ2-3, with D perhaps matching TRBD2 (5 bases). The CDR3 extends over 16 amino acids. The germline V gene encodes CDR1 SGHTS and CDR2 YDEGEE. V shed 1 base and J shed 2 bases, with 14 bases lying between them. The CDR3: CASSLYEGIDTDTQYF. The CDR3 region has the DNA TGTGCCAGCAGCTTGTATGAGGGTATCGACACAGATACGCAGTATTTT.

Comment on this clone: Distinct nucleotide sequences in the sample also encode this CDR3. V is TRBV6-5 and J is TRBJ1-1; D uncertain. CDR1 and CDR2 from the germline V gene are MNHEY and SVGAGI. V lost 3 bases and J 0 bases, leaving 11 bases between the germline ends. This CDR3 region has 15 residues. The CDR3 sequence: CASSYGRGMNTEAFF. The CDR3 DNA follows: TGTGCCAGCAGTTATGGTCGGGGTATGAACACTGAAGCTTTCTTT.

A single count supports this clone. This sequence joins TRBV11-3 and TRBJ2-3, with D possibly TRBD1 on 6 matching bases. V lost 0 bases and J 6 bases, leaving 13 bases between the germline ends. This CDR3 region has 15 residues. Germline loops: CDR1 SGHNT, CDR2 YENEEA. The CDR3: CASSLESGALDTQYF. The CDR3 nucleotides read TGTGCCAGCAGCTTAGAATCAGGGGCCCTGGATACGCAGTATTTT.

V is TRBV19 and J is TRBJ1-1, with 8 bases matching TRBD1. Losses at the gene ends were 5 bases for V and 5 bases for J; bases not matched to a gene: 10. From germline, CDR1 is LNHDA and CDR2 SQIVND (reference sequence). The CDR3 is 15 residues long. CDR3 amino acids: CASSRYRGTRTEAFF. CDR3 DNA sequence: TGTGCCAGTAGTCGATACAGGGGGACAAGGACTGAAGCTTTCTTT.

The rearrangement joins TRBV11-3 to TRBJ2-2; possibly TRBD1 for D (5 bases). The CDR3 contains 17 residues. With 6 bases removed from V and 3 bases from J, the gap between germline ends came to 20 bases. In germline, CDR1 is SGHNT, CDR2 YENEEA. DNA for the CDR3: TGTGCCAGCAGTTCTCAGGGCGGTCCAGGGTACACCGGGGAGCTGTTTTTT. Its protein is CASSSQGGPGYTGELFF.

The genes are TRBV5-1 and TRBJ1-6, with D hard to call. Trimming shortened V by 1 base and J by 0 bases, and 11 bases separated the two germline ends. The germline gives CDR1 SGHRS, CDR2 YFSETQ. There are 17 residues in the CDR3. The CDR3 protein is CASSLRESSSYNSPLHF. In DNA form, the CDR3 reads TGCGCCAGCAGCTTGAGGGAGTCGAGCTCCTATAATTCACCCCTCCACTTT.

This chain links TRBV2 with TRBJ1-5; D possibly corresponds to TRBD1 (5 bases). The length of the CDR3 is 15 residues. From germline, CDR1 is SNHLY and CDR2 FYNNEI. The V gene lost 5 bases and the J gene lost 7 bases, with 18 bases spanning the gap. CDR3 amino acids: CASSPGRDRSQPQHF. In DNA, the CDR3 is TGTGCCAGCAGTCCTGGCAGGGATCGGAGCCAGCCCCAGCATTTT.

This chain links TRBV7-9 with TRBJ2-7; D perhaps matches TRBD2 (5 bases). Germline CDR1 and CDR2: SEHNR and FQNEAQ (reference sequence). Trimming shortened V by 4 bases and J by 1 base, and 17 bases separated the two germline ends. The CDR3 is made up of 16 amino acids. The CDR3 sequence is CASSSVEAETSYEQYF. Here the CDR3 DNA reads TGTGCCAGCAGCTCCGTGGAGGCGGAGACTTCCTACGAGCAGTACTTC.